The 30 T cell receptor beta chains given below trace back to one sample, sequenced in a study of blood T cell repertoires in COVID-19. The protocol was immunoSEQ multiplex PCR, while the TCRdb copy is restricted to in-frame clones and leaves out a portion. The repertoire has some 230,000 clones, around 83% of them found once; the top ten carry 8% to 10%. Input material: peripheral blood. These receptors were obtained from a woman aged 80 or older with COVID-19, enrolled during active disease.

The gene calls are TRBV7-2 and TRBJ2-3; 10 nucleotides align to TRBD2. CDR3 size: 14 residues. Germline lookup yields CDR1 SGHTA and CDR2 FQGNSA. The J segment lost 5 bases and the V segment lost 6 bases, leaving 5 bases of the junction unmatched. DNA for the CDR3: TGTGCCAGCAGAGCGGGAGGGCTGGGAGATACGCAGTATTTT. It is translated as CASRAGGLGDTQYF.

This clone has just one count. The chain joins TRBV7-3 to TRBJ1-1; 8 nucleotides match TRBD1. The CDR3 is 16 amino acids. The V gene end was trimmed by 5 bases and the J gene end by 1 base; junction bases not matched to a gene: 9. Per germline, CDR1 SGHTA and CDR2 FQGTGA. The CDR3 spells CASSVSRGQGNTEAFF. The CDR3, as DNA: TGTGCCAGCAGCGTAAGCAGGGGGCAAGGGAACACTGAAGCTTTCTTT.

The rearrangement links TRBV6-2 or TRBV6-3 to TRBJ2-6; a weak D match, TRBD1 (6 bases). V gave up 6 bases and J gave up 13 bases, with 22 bases separating them. The CDR3 is made up of 15 amino acids. Germline V gene lookup returns CDR1 MNHEY and CDR2 SVGEGT. The CDR3 reads CASSDTGTTPFVLTF. The CDR3 nucleotides are TGTGCCAGCAGCGATACCGGGACAACACCTTTTGTCCTGACTTTC.

This sequence joins TRBV7-2 and TRBJ2-4; perhaps TRBD2 as D (5 bases). The germline V gene encodes CDR1 SGHTA and CDR2 FQGNSA. The CDR3 has 16 residues. Trimming removed 1 base from V and 1 base from J, with 11 bases in between. CDR3: CASSLGGMGAKNIQYF. The CDR3 DNA reads TGTGCCAGCAGCTTAGGAGGGATGGGCGCCAAAAACATTCAGTACTTC.

The CDR3 nucleotides are TGTGCCAGCTCACCACCCCCACAGGGGTTTTCCTATGGCTACACCTTC. Translating gives CASSPPPQGFSYGYTF. The V gene is TRBV18, the J gene TRBJ1-2; 7 bases fit TRBD1. The germline gives CDR1 KGHSH, CDR2 LQKENI. This CDR3 spans 16 amino acids. Trimming cost V 0 bases and J 4 bases; bases outside gene matches: 8.

Regarding this clone: Other DNA variants within this sample encode the same CDR3. The chain has TRBV28 and TRBJ2-1; 8 bases fit TRBD2. Germline CDR1 MDHEN, CDR2 SYDVKM. The CDR3 has 15 residues. J gave up 0 bases and V 6 bases, and 4 bases lay outside the gene matches. Here the CDR3 reads CASSRGGSSYNEQFF. The CDR3 nucleotides read TGTGCCAGCAGCCGCGGGGGGAGCTCCTACAATGAGCAGTTCTTC.

V and J are TRBV7-8 and TRBJ1-1; no clear D. Germline V lookup: CDR1 SGHVS, CDR2 FQNEAQ. The CDR3 extends over 12 amino acids. Trimming cost V 5 bases and J 4 bases, with 8 bases left between them. CDR3 protein: CASSHRGTEAFF. The CDR3, as DNA: TGTGCCAGCAGCCATCGAGGCACTGAAGCTTTCTTT.

The rearrangement uses TRBV28 and TRBJ1-2; 10 bases map to TRBD1. The V and J ends lost 6 bases and 5 bases, in that order; junction bases with no gene match: 9. This CDR3 contains 15 residues. CDR1 and CDR2 (germline): MDHEN, SYDVKM. The CDR3 bases are TGTGCCAGCAGAAAGGGACAGGGGATTTATTATGGCTACACCTTC. This codes for CASRKGQGIYYGYTF.

This chain connects TRBV6-5 to TRBJ2-7, with D maybe TRBD2 (6 bases). Trimming left V 8 bases short and J 2 bases short, with 19 bases between. The CDR3 length is 15 residues. The V gene's germline CDR1 is MNHEY and CDR2 SVGAGI. The CDR3 reads CASAAIVTGAYEQYF. The CDR3 region has the DNA TGTGCCAGCGCCGCCATAGTGACGGGGGCCTACGAGCAGTACTTC.

A word on this clone: Its ends do not fully match the called genes, so a read error is possible. V and J are TRBV25-1 and TRBJ1-2; the match to TRBD1 covers 7 bases. This CDR3 spans 15 amino acids. Germline V gives CDR1 MGHDK, CDR2 SYGVNS. CDR3 protein: CASSPGQLMSESTYF. The CDR3, as DNA: TGTGCCAGCAGCCCGGGACAGCTGATGAGTGAGAGTACCTACTTC.

CDR3 DNA sequence: TGTGCCAGCAGCCAAGGGGGGGCGGGAGAAAAACTGTTTTTT. This translates into CASSQGGAGEKLFF. V and J are TRBV28 and TRBJ1-4; D might be TRBD1 (6 bases). The CDR3 totals 14 residues. Germline V gene lookup returns CDR1 MDHEN and CDR2 SYDVKM. The V end lost 6 bases, the J end lost 8 bases, and 16 bases lay between the germline ends.

V gene TRBV19 combines with J gene TRBJ1-5, with unresolved D. This CDR3 spans 13 amino acids. The V gene lost 2 bases and the J gene lost 4 bases, with 6 bases spanning the gap. The germline gives CDR1 LNHDA, CDR2 SQIVND (reference sequence). The CDR3 DNA reads TGTGCCAGTAGTATACAGAGGAATCAGCCCCAGCATTTT. This encodes CASSIQRNQPQHF.

The chain links TRBV19 to TRBJ1-1; TRBD1 is a possible D gene (6 bases). CDR3 length equals 11 residues. CDR1 is LNHDA, CDR2 SQIVND, per germline (reference sequence). Trimming stripped 10 bases from V and 11 bases from J, with 17 bases between. The CDR3 nucleotides read TGTGCCACCCTTTGGGGGCGTGGGGCTTTCTTT. It yields the protein CATLWGRGAFF. Full variable domain (remainder filled in from reference TRBV19 and TRBJ1-1): DGGITQSPKYLFRKEGQNVTLSCEQNLNHDAMYWYRQDPGQGLRLIYYSQIVNDFQKGDIAEGYSVSREKKESFPLTVTSAQKNPTAFYLCATLWGRGAFFGQGTRLTVV.

This chain uses TRBV30 with TRBJ2-6; D perhaps matches TRBD1 (6 bases). Trimming cost V 0 bases and J 4 bases, with 19 bases left between them. Germline V gene data show CDR1 as GTSNPN and CDR2 as SVGIG (reference sequence). The length of the CDR3 is 18 residues. The CDR3 spells CAWSVPPGAVTGANVLTF. The CDR3 DNA reads TGTGCCTGGAGTGTACCGCCAGGGGCAGTGACGGGGGCCAACGTCCTGACTTTC.

The rearrangement joins TRBV25-1 to TRBJ1-2, with D unresolved. The CDR3 extends over 13 amino acids. Germline V CDR1 and CDR2: MGHDK, SYGVNS. The V end lost 7 bases, the J end lost 4 bases, and 13 bases lay between the germline ends. CDR3 DNA sequence: TGTGCCAGCAAGGGAGGTGAAGGCTATGGCTACACCTTC. The encoded protein is CASKGGEGYGYTF.

Points on this clone: The identical CDR3 is also encoded by other nucleotide sequences in the sample. The V call is TRBV5-4, the J call TRBJ1-2, with D hard to call. Germline CDR1 and CDR2: SGHNT and YYREEE (reference sequence). This CDR3 spans 13 amino acids. V lost 0 bases and J 6 bases, leaving 9 bases between the germline ends. The CDR3 is CASSLVGTDGYTF. As DNA, the CDR3 is TGTGCCAGCAGCTTGGTAGGTACAGATGGCTACACCTTC.

The chain employs TRBV7-3 and TRBJ1-1; D remains ambiguous. Germline loops: CDR1 SGHTA, CDR2 FQGTGA. V was shortened by 1 base and J by 0 bases, with 18 bases between the two germline ends. The CDR3 consists of 18 residues. CDR3 DNA: TGTGCCAGCAGCTTAAACCCGACGTCCGTTCGGGTGAACACTGAAGCTTTCTTT. Residues: CASSLNPTSVRVNTEAFF.

The gene calls are TRBV10-3 and TRBJ1-2; 8 bases map to TRBD1. With 2 bases clipped from V and 4 bases from J, the junction kept 0 bases outside the gene matches. The CDR3 has 13 residues. Germline CDR1 is ENHRY and CDR2 is SYGVKD. CDR3 nucleotide sequence: TGTGCCATCAGTGAGGGACAGGGCTATGGCTACACCTTC. This gives the protein CAISEGQGYGYTF.

This chain uses TRBV24-1 with TRBJ1-5; the D is unclear. Trimming took off 3 bases at V and 1 base at J, with 12 bases between the two ends. The length of the CDR3 is 16 residues. Germline-derived CDR1 and CDR2 are KGHDR and SFDVKD. CDR3 residues: CATSDRTPGSNQPQHF. DNA for the CDR3: TGTGCCACCAGTGATCGGACCCCGGGAAGCAATCAGCCCCAGCATTTT.

The CDR3 loop is CASSPRVNTEAFF. The CDR3 DNA reads as TGTGCCAGCAGCCCCCGAGTGAACACTGAAGCTTTCTTT. The chain carries TRBV7-9 and TRBJ1-1; D is unresolved. The CDR3 is made up of 13 amino acids. The V end was cut by 5 bases, the J end by 0 bases, with 7 bases between. CDR1 is SEHNR, CDR2 FQNEAQ, per germline (reference sequence).

Turning to this clone: Other nucleotide sequences from this sample produce the same CDR3. The rearrangement links TRBV6-2 or TRBV6-3 to TRBJ1-5; D unresolved. The CDR3 is 13 amino acids. The germline V gene encodes CDR1 MNHEY and CDR2 SVGEGT. Between the trimmed V and J ends, which lost 4 bases and 4 bases, there was a span of 8 bases. This CDR3 is CASSWSQNQPQHF. The CDR3 coding sequence is TGTGCCAGCAGTTGGAGTCAAAATCAGCCCCAGCATTTT.

The CDR3 sequence is CASRTVMRTEAFF. DNA for the CDR3: TGTGCCAGCAGAACGGTCATGCGGACTGAAGCTTTCTTT. V usage is TRBV12-3 or TRBV12-4 and J usage is TRBJ1-1, with D unresolved. The germline V and J ends were trimmed by 6 bases and 5 bases, with 13 bases remaining between them. The CDR3 covers 13 residues.

The chain carries TRBV12-5 and TRBJ2-3; TRBD1 is a possible D gene (5 bases). CDR3 length: 12 amino acids. Trimming shortened V by 6 bases and J by 7 bases, and 11 bases separated the two germline ends. Per the germline V gene, CDR1 is LGHNT and CDR2 is FRNRAP. As DNA, the CDR3 is TGTGCTAGTGGACTCAGGGTAAATACGCAGTATTTT. The encoded protein is CASGLRVNTQYF.

This clone is a singleton in its sample. CDR3: CASSLQGRKNIQYF. CDR3 DNA: TGTGCCAGCAGCCTCCAGGGTCGCAAAAACATTCAGTACTTC. The V call is TRBV3-1 (or the pseudogene TRBV3-2), the J call TRBJ2-4, with D possibly matching TRBD1 (5 bases). V dropped 4 bases and J dropped 3 bases, with 10 bases sitting between them. In germline, CDR1 is LGHDT, CDR2 YNNKEL (reference sequence). This CDR3 region has 14 residues.

The chain combines TRBV18 with TRBJ2-7, with 7 positions matching TRBD2. V shed 3 bases and J 0 bases; nucleotides not matched to a gene: 8. This CDR3 region has 16 residues. CDR1 is KGHSH and CDR2 is LQKENI in the germline V gene. The CDR3 DNA follows: TGTGCCAGCTCACCTCAGGCGCTAGCGGCCTCCTACGAGCAGTACTTC. The encoded protein is CASSPQALAASYEQYF.

This chain joins TRBV14 and TRBJ1-1; possible D gene TRBD1, 5 bases. CDR3 size: 19 residues. Looked up from germline, CDR1 is SGHDN and CDR2 is FVKESK. Trimming took 4 bases from V and 4 from J, leaving 28 bases between them. CDR3 protein: CASSPSSFKGRGVGTEAFF. CDR3 sequence (DNA): TGTGCCAGCAGCCCGTCCTCATTCAAGGGGCGGGGGGTAGGCACTGAAGCTTTCTTT.

The CDR3 reads CASSPRGTESYEQYF. The CDR3 DNA is TGTGCCAGCTCACCAAGGGGGACAGAGTCCTACGAGCAGTACTTC. V usage is TRBV18 and J usage is TRBJ2-7, with TRBD1 identical over 7 bases. CDR1 is KGHSH, CDR2 LQKENI, per germline. This CDR3 has 15 amino acids. With 2 bases clipped from V and 1 base from J, the junction kept 5 bases outside the gene matches. The whole variable domain, filled in from reference TRBV18 and TRBJ2-7, reads NAGVMQNPRHLVRRRGQEARLRCSPMKGHSHVYWYRQLPEEGLKFMVYLQKENIIDESGMPKERFSAEFPKEGPSILRIQQVVRGDSAAYFCASSPRGTESYEQYFGPGTRLTVT.

The CDR3 loop is CASNDRTAGNSGNTIYF. CDR3 in DNA: TGTGCCAGCAATGATAGGACTGCGGGGAACTCTGGAAACACCATATATTTT. This chain uses TRBV6-1 with TRBJ1-3; D unresolved. Germline CDR1 reads MNHNS; CDR2 reads SASEGT. The ends were cut back, 7 bases at V and 0 bases at J, with 19 bases in the middle. There are 17 residues in the CDR3.

The table lists this clone with a few counts. The CDR3 DNA reads TGTGCCAGCAGTTTCGGGACAGGATCCAATAATTCACCCCTCCACTTT. It is translated as CASSFGTGSNNSPLHF. The V call is TRBV28, the J call TRBJ1-6, with 8 positions matching TRBD1. This CDR3 spans 16 amino acids. Germline V gene lookup returns CDR1 MDHEN and CDR2 SYDVKM. V shed 3 bases, J shed 5 bases, and the junction held 6 bases outside the gene matches. Filled out from reference TRBV28 and TRBJ1-6, the complete variable domain reads DVKVTQSSRYLVKRTGEKVFLECVQDMDHENMFWYRQDPGLGLRLIYFSYDVKMKEKGDIPEGYSVSREKKERFSLILESASTNQTSMYLCASSFGTGSNNSPLHFGNGTRLTVT.

This clone was recorded once. This rearrangement joins TRBV27 to TRBJ1-2; weak D call: TRBD1 (5 bases). Trimming pared 5 bases from V and 8 bases from J, leaving 15 bases between. Per the germline V gene, CDR1 is MNHEY and CDR2 is SMNVEV (reference sequence). The CDR3 length is 13 residues. The CDR3: CASSPTGVLGYTF. The CDR3 region has the DNA TGTGCCAGCAGTCCCACGGGGGTCTTAGGCTACACCTTC.